This TCR beta chain was observed in a study of CD8 T cells in Susac syndrome. Reverse transcription used about 0.5 to 1 ug RNA and random hexamers. MiXCR, run by TCRdb on the immunoSEQ multiplex PCR reads, gives a single entry per CDR3 protein. The sample includes some 180,000 distinct CDR3 sequences, roughly 94% seen only once; the top ten take around 0.094%. Germline-derived CDR1 and CDR2 are DFQATT and SNEGSKA (reference sequence). Trimming cost V 2 bases and J 1 base, with 23 bases left between them. The CDR3 is 18 amino acids. V and J are TRBV20-1 and TRBJ1-1, with TRBD1 as a possible D gene (5 bases). The source material was CD4+ T cells from PBMCs. The TCR comes from a human donor with Susac syndrome. The CDR3 DNA reads as TGCAGTGCTAGACATTACCAATCTAGGGGCAGAGGGAACACTGAAGCTTTCTTT. This gives the protein CSARHYQSRGRGNTEAFF.